A selection of T cell receptor beta chains follows, all from one sample in a study of metastatic and nonmetastatic thyroid tumors. TCRdb reanalyzed the PCR reads with MiXCR. The profile covers approximately 14,000 clones, with about 35% appearing a single time and more than 9.5% taken by the ten largest. The sample was tumor tissue. These receptors were obtained from a male donor with papillary thyroid cancer or a benign thyroid nodule (not recorded which). Some clones in this sample may be carry-over from other donors' samples. Each CDR3 is given with its conserved first and last residue.

J: TRBJ2-3
V: TRBV19
CDR3: CASKQGRTDTQYF

J: TRBJ2-6
V: TRBV7-9
CDR3: CASSLKALLTF

J: TRBJ1-1
V: TRBV11-3
CDR3: CASSLGRGNTEAFF

J: TRBJ2-7
V: TRBV9
CDR3: CASSVGFGYYEQYF

J: TRBJ1-2
V: TRBV28
CDR3: CALGSRGGYTF

J: TRBJ2-7
V: TRBV15
CDR3: CATSRRTGGYEQYF

J: TRBJ1-1
V: TRBV20-1
CDR3: CSDAQVVGIGNTEAFF

J: TRBJ2-5
V: TRBV20-1
CDR3: CSASSYARETQYF

J: TRBJ1-5
V: TRBV28
CDR3: CASSLRTDSNNQPQHF

J: TRBJ1-1
V: TRBV3-1
CDR3: CASSQLGANTEAFF

J: TRBJ2-1
V: TRBV2
CDR3: CASSRGQLGNEQFF

J: TRBJ1-1
V: TRBV9
CDR3: CASSVGGGMNTEAFF

J: TRBJ2-7
V: TRBV20-1
CDR3: CSGRTSDYEQYF

J: TRBJ2-3
V: TRBV27
CDR3: CASSRRGGLLTDTQYF

J: TRBJ1-2
V: TRBV9
CDR3: CASSLGGGAYYGYTF

J: TRBJ2-5
V: TRBV6-2/TRBV6-3
CDR3: CASMDLKETQYF

J: TRBJ2-7
V: TRBV20-1
CDR3: CSLRLAGGCRVEQYF

J: TRBJ2-7
V: TRBV20-1
CDR3: CSASVQGEGEQYF

J: TRBJ2-1
V: TRBV27
CDR3: CASSFKSPSYNEQFF

J: TRBJ2-7
V: TRBV12-3/TRBV12-4
CDR3: CASSPPGGGDEQYF

J: TRBJ1-4
V: TRBV19
CDR3: CASSPGVATNEKLFF

J: TRBJ1-3
V: TRBV7-9
CDR3: CASSFGTGAGNTIYF

J: TRBJ2-7
V: TRBV24-1
CDR3: CATSYSRYSYEQYF

J: TRBJ1-4
V: TRBV19
CDR3: CASSLGAPPEKLFF

J: TRBJ2-3
V: TRBV30
CDR3: CAWRASTSTDTQYF

J: TRBJ1-3
V: TRBV18
CDR3: CASSPGVSGQGGTGNTIYF

J: TRBJ2-3
V: TRBV2
CDR3: CASSDGVGTSGTSTDTQYF

J: TRBJ1-1
V: TRBV15
CDR3: CATRGQGFTEAFF

J: TRBJ1-2
V: TRBV19
CDR3: CASSTFQGQGAMGNGYTF

J: TRBJ2-7
V: TRBV6-5
CDR3: CASRYREESYEQYF

J: TRBJ2-1
V: TRBV9
CDR3: CASSTTRLPYNEQFF

J: TRBJ2-1
V: TRBV20-1
CDR3: CSARAPLGLAVYNEQFF

J: TRBJ2-3
V: TRBV11-2
CDR3: CASSWAGVDTQYF

J: TRBJ2-7
V: TRBV5-6
CDR3: CASSWDYHSYERYF

J: TRBJ2-7
V: TRBV6-5
CDR3: CASSYRLSPSDEQYF

J: TRBJ1-2
V: TRBV20-1
CDR3: CSAREALYGYTF

J: TRBJ1-5
V: TRBV6-4
CDR3: CASSDRSRDNQPQHF

J: TRBJ2-3
V: TRBV9
CDR3: CASSVVSGGDTQYF

J: TRBJ2-1
V: TRBV7-9
CDR3: CASSLNRVHFYNEQFF

J: TRBJ2-5
V: TRBV5-1
CDR3: CASSLRWGETQYF

J: TRBJ2-3
V: TRBV12-5
CDR3: CASGLAPSSDTQYF

J: TRBJ1-1
V: TRBV12-3/TRBV12-4
CDR3: CASSFDAANTEAFF

J: TRBJ1-3
V: TRBV12-3/TRBV12-4
CDR3: CASSLSGNTIYF

J: TRBJ1-6
V: TRBV19
CDR3: CASSSRKGPTSHLHF

J: TRBJ1-1
V: TRBV7-9
CDR3: CASSRGQRAEAFF

J: TRBJ2-1
V: TRBV20-1
CDR3: CSVHRSRASYNEQFF

J: TRBJ1-4
V: TRBV15
CDR3: CATLPNYGNEKLFF

J: TRBJ2-1
V: TRBV5-1
CDR3: CASSLEAFNEQFF

J: TRBJ2-1
V: TRBV5-1
CDR3: CASSFGRYEQLF

J: TRBJ2-3
V: TRBV7-3
CDR3: CASSFAGSRDTQYF

J: TRBJ2-7
V: TRBV6-5
CDR3: CASSYSGGRGPTYEQYF

J: TRBJ2-1
V: TRBV7-7
CDR3: CASSLGLAGGGGNEQFF

J: TRBJ2-1
V: TRBV24-1
CDR3: CATSDLGQVACNEQFF

J: TRBJ2-5
V: TRBV5-5
CDR3: CASSLPRTYQETQYF